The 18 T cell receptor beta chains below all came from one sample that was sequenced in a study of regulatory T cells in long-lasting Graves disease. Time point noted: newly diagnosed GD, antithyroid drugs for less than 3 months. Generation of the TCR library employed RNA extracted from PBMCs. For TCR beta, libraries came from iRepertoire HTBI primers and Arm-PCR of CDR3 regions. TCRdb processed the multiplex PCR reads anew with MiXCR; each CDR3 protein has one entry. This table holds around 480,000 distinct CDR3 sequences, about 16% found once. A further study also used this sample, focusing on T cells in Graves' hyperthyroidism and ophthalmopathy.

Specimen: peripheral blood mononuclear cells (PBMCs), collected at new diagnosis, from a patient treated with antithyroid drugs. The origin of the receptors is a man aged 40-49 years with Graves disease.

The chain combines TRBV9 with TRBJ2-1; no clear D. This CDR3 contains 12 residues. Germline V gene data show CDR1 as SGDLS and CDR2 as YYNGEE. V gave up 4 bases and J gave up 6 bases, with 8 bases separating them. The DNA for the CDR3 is TGTGCCAGCAGCCACAATAGCAATGAGCAGTTCTTC. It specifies CASSHNSNEQFF.

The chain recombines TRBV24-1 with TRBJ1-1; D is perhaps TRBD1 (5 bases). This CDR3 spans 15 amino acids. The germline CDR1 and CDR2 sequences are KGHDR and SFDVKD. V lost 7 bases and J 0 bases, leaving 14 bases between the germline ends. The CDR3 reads CATRNPGTLNTEAFF. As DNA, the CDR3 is TGTGCCACCAGAAATCCAGGGACGCTGAACACTGAAGCTTTCTTT.

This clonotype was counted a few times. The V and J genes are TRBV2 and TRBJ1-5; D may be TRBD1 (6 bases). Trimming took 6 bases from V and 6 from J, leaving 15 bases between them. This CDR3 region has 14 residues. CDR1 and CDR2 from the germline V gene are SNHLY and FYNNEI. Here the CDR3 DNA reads TGTGCCAGCAGGAGGGGGGTATTGGGTCAGCCCCAGCATTTT. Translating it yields CASRRGVLGQPQHF.

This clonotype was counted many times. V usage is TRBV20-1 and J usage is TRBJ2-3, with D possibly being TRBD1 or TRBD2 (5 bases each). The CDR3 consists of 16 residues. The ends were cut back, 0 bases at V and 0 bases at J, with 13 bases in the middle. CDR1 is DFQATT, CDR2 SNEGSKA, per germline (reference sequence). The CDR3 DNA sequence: TGCAGTGCTAGAGAAATCGGGACCGATAGCACAGATACGCAGTATTTT. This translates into CSAREIGTDSTDTQYF.

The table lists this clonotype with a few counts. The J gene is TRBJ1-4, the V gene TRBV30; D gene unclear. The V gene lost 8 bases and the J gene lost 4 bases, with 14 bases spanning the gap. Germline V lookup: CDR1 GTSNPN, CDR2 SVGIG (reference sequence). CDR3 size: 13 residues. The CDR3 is CATNGPSNEKLFF. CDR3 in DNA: TGTGCCACAAACGGGCCAAGTAATGAAAAACTGTTTTTT.

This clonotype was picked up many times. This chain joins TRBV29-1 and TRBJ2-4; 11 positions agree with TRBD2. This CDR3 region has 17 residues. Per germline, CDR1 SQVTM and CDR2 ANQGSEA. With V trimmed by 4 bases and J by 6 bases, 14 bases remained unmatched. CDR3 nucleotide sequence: TGCAGCGTTGGAGGACACGGGACTAGCGGCCGTGGAAACATTCAGTACTTC. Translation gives CSVGGHGTSGRGNIQYF. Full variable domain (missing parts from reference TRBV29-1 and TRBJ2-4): SAVISQKPSRDICQRGTSLTIQCQVDSQVTMMFWYRQQPGQSLTLIATANQGSEATYESGFVIDKFPISRPNLTFSTLTVSNMSPEDSSIYLCSVGGHGTSGRGNIQYFGAGTRLSVL.

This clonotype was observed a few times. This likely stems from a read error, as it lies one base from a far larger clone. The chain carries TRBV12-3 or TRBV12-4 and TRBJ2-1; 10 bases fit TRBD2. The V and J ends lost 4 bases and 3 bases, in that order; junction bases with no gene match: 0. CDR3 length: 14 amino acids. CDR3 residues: CASSSSGGYNEQFF. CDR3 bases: TGTGCCAGCAGTTCTAGCGGGGGCTACAATGAGCAGTTCTTC.

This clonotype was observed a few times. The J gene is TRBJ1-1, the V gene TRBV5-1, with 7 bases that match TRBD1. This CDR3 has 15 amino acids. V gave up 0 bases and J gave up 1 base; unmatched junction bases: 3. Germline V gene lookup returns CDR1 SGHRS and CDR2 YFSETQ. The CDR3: CASSLAGQANTEAFF. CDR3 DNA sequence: TGCGCCAGCAGCTTGGCAGGACAGGCGAACACTGAAGCTTTCTTT.

CDR3 loop: CASGTPGLANRELFF. The CDR3 DNA reads TGTGCCAGCGGGACACCGGGACTAGCGAACAGGGAGCTGTTTTTT. The chain joins TRBV7-9 to TRBJ2-2; TRBD2 aligns across 10 bases. This CDR3 has 15 amino acids. Germline CDR1 SEHNR, CDR2 FQNEAQ (reference sequence). V dropped 8 bases and J dropped 9; count of bases not matched to a gene: 12. Filled out from reference TRBV7-9 and TRBJ2-2, the complete variable domain reads DTGVSQNPRHKITKRGQNVTFRCDPISEHNRLYWYRQTLGQGPEFLTYFQNEAQLEKSRLLSDRFSAERPKGSFSTLEIQRTEQGDSAMYLCASGTPGLANRELFFGEGSRLTVL.

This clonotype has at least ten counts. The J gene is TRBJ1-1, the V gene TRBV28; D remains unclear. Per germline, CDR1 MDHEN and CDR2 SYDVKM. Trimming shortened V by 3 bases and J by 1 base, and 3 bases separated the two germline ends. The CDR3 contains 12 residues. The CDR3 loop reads CASSFWNTEAFF. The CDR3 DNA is TGTGCCAGCAGTTTTTGGAACACTGAAGCTTTCTTT.

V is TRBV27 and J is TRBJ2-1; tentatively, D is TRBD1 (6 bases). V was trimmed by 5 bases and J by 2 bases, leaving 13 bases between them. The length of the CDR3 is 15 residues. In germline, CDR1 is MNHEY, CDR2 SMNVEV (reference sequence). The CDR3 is CASSPDDRPYNEQFF. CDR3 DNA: TGTGCCAGCAGTCCCGATGACAGGCCCTACAATGAGCAGTTCTTC.

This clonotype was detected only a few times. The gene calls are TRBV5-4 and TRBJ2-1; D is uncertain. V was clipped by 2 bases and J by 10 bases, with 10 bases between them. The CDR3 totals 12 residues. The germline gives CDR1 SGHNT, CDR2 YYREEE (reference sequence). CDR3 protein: CASSFSPREQFF. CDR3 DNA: TGTGCCAGCAGCTTCTCCCCTCGAGAGCAGTTCTTC.

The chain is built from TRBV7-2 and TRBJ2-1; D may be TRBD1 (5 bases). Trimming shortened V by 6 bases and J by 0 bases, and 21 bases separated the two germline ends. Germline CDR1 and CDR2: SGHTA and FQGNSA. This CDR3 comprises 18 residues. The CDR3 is CASRRREMVGGSYNEQFF. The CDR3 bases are TGTGCCAGCAGGCGCAGGGAAATGGTCGGCGGCTCCTACAATGAGCAGTTCTTC.

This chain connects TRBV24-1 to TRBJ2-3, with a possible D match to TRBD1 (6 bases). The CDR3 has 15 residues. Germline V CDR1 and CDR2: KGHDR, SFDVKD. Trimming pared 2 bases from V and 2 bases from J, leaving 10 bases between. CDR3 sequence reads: CATSDSRGYTDTQYF. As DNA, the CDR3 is TGTGCCACCAGTGATTCCAGGGGATACACAGATACGCAGTATTTT.

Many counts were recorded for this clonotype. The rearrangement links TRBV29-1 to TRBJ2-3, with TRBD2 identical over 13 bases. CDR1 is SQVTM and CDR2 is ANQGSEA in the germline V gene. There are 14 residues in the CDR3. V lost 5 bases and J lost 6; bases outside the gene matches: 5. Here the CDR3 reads CSVRTSGGPDTQYF. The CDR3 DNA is TGCAGCGTTCGGACTAGCGGGGGCCCCGATACGCAGTATTTT.

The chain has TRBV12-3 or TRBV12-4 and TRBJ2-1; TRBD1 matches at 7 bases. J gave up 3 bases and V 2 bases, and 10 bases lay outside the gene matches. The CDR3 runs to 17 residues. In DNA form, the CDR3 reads TGTGCCAGCAGTTTAAGGGGGCGGGCTAGCAGCTACAATGAGCAGTTCTTC. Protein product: CASSLRGRASSYNEQFF.

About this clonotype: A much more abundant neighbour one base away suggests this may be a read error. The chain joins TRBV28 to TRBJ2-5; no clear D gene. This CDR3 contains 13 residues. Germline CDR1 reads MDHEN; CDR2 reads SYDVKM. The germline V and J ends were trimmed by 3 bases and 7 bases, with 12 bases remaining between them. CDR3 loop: CASSFLRVGTQYF. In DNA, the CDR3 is TGTGCCAGCAGTTTTTTACGGGTGGGGACCCAGTACTTC.

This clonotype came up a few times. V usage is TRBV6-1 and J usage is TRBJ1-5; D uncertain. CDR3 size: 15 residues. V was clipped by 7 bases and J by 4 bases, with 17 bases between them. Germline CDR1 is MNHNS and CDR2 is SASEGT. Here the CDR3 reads CASTGPFHNNQPQHF. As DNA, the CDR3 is TGTGCCAGCACTGGACCTTTCCATAATAATCAGCCCCAGCATTTT.